Detailed here is one TCR beta chain. No cognate antigen has been identified for it. No base quality values were provided; no much bigger clone lies one nucleotide off. The TCR beta CDR3 regions were amplified from RNA transcripts. The TCR CDR3 was subjected to a first round of RT-PCR using the HTBI primer set and the Qiagen OneStep RT-PCR kit. Libraries were constructed in a second round of multiplex PCR, after which size selection and purification were carried out. Paired-end sequencing of the libraries was performed with 100 bp reads on an Illumina HiSeq2000. Turning to the authors' computational methods: Raw data were processed with SOAPnuke, discarding reads with adapters, uncalled bases, mean Phred below 15, or no exact constant-primer or identifier match. High-quality paired reads were merged with COPE v1.2.5, and unique nucleotide sequences were defined as clonotypes. MiTCR v1.1 was used to align clonotypes to the IMGT TRBV, TRBD and TRBJ reference segments. The analysis was restricted to V-J combinations with a frequency above 0.0001, which together covered just over 98% of the repertoires. A TCS score was defined as the ratio of F50 (clonal expansion) to E x V (chaos), with BLOSUM62-based TCRdist applied between CDR3 peptides within each V-J. Welch's t-statistics and random forest reduced roughly 500 V-J features to 13, which were used in a naive Bayes classifier (R e1071). Thyroid-blood repertoire similarity was quantified with the Morisita-Horn index. TCRdb reran the public reads through fastp at Q25 and MiXCR, keeping productive beta chains. Duplicate CDR3 protein sequences are folded into a single record with the most common DNA and genes. The V and J calls, along with clone size, are taken from TCRdb and not from the paper's own processing. Recorded for this sample are almost 600,000 distinct CDR3 sequences; approximately 44% of them occurred a single time. 7.5% to 8.5% of the sample belongs to the ten largest clones.

Stable Graves' hyperthyroidism was defined as no progression to ophthalmopathy during 18 months of follow-up. Hyperthyroidism patients were newly diagnosed, had a disease duration of under 2 months, and were aged 18 to 65 years. Patients with uncontrolled infections, other autoimmune diseases, pregnancy or lactation were excluded. Diagnoses were based on clinical symptoms, serum thyroxine and TRAb, thyroid ultrasound and orbital computed tomography. Total RNA was extracted with Trizol reagent, and quality was checked on an Agilent 2100 Bioanalyzer. The CDR3 starts with the cysteine, ends with the phenylalanine, and has 14 residues. This entry keeps only the CDR3 DNA: 42 bases, framed from base 1. At the junction V is shortened by 6 bases and J by 3 bases, with 14 bases in between. This sample was taken from a study of T cells in Graves' hyperthyroidism and ophthalmopathy (dated by TCRdb to the late 2010s). Background for the entire study: A discovery cohort of about a hundred patients, 43 with Graves' ophthalmopathy and 55 to 60 with stable Graves' hyperthyroidism, was used to find distinguishing TCR V-J signatures. Prospective prediction of ophthalmopathy was tested in an independent validation cohort of about 19 hyperthyroidism patients and around 16 patients who later progressed to ophthalmopathy. For training and testing, the 100 or so patients in the discovery cohort were randomly divided in a 7:3 ratio. In addition, the study compared T-cell repertoires in thyroid tissue and in blood from a handful of Graves' hyperthyroidism patients. After blood sampling, hyperthyroidism patients were treated with methimazole at a starting dose of 30 mg daily, and ophthalmopathy patients were treated with high-dose intravenous methylprednisolone. According to the paper, TCR Vbeta CDR3 sequencing was carried out on 135 peripheral blood samples, which came from around 43 ophthalmopathy, approximately 78 hyperthyroidism and approximately 17 progressor patients.

Overall study outcomes, separate from this receptor: A 13 V-J signature model separated ophthalmopathy from stable hyperthyroidism, with roughly 88% sensitivity and roughly 84% specificity in cross-validation and 80%/75% in testing. During validation, the model predicted progression to ophthalmopathy a median of about 6.3 months ahead of onset, with roughly 65% sensitivity and under 85% specificity. Sample size was not statistically predetermined, and blinding of investigators to group allocation was not performed. Most expanded thyroid clonotypes (frequency above 0.001) were also detected in blood, a finding suggesting that blood repertoires may reflect thyroid immune responses.

The sample comprised peripheral blood or thyroid tissue (not recorded which). This receptor was taken from a woman between 18 and 30 years old with Graves' hyperthyroidism. This chain is built from TRBV12-3 or TRBV12-4 and TRBJ1-1; tentative D gene TRBD1, with 5 bases matching. The nucleotide sequence reads as follows: TGTGCCAGCAGCGCCTCGGGGCAGGACACTGAAGCTTTCTTT. Its coded protein is CASSASGQDTEAFF.